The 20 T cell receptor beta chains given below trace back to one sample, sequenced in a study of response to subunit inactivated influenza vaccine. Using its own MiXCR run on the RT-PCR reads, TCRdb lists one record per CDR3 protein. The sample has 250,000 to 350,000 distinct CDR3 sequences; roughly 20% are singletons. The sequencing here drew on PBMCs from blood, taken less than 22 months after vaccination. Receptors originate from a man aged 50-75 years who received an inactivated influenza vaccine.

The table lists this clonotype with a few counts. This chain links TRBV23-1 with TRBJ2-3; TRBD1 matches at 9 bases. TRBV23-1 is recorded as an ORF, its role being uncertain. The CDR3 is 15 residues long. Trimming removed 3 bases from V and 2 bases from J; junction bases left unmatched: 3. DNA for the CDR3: TGCGCCAGCAGTCACCGGGACAGGGACACAGATACGCAGTATTTT. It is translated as CASSHRDRDTDTQYF.

This chain's CDR3 is CSALGPDGLAQYF. The DNA of the CDR3 is TGCAGTGCTCTGGGACCCGACGGTCTAGCCCAGTACTTC. V is TRBV20-1 and J is TRBJ2-5; tentatively, D is TRBD1 or TRBD2 (5 bases each). CDR1 and CDR2 from the germline V gene are DFQATT and SNEGSKA (reference sequence). V was trimmed by 5 bases and J by 9 bases, leaving 19 bases between them. The CDR3 has 13 amino acids.

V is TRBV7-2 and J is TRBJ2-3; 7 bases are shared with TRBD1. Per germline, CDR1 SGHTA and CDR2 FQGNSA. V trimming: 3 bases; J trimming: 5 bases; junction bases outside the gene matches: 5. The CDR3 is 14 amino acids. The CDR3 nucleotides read TGTGCCAGCAGCTTGTTTCAGGGGGTAGATACGCAGTATTTT. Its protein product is CASSLFQGVDTQYF. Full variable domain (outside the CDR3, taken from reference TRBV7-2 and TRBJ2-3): GAGVSQSPSNKVTEKGKDVELRCDPISGHTALYWYRQSLGQGLEFLIYFQGNSAPDKSGLPSDRFSAERTGGSVSTLTIQRTQQEDSAVYLCASSLFQGVDTQYFGPGTRLTVL.

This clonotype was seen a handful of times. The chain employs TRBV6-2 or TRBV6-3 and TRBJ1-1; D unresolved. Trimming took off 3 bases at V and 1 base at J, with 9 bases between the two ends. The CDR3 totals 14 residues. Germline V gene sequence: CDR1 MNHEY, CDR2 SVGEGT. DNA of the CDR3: TGTGCCAGCAGTTATAAAAGTGCGAACACTGAAGCTTTCTTT. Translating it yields CASSYKSANTEAFF.

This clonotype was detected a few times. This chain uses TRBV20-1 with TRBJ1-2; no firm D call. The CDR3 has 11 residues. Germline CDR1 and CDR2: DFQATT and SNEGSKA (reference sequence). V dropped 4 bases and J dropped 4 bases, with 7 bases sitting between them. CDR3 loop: CSATQGYGYTF. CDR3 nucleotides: TGCAGTGCTACCCAAGGCTATGGCTACACCTTC.

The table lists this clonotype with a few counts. CDR3 nucleotides: TGTGCCAGCAGTGAAACAGGGCGCATGGGAAACACCATATATTTT. Protein: CASSETGRMGNTIYF. This sequence joins TRBV25-1 and TRBJ1-3, with a possible D match to TRBD1 (6 bases). From germline, CDR1 is MGHDK and CDR2 SYGVNS. V was trimmed by 2 bases and J by 4 bases, leaving 12 bases between them. The CDR3 length is 15 residues.

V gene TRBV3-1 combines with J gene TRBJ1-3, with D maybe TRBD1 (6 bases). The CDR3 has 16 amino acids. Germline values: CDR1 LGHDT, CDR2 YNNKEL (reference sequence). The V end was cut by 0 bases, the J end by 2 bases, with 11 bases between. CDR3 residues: CASSQESTGPGNTIYF. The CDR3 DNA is TGTGCCAGCAGCCAAGAGTCAACAGGGCCTGGAAACACCATATATTTT.

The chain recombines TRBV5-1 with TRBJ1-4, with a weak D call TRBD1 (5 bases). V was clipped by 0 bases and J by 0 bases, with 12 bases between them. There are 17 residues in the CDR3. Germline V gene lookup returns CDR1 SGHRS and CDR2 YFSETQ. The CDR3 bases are TGCGCCAGCAGCTTGGCTGGGACCCTCGCAACTAATGAAAAACTGTTTTTT. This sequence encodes CASSLAGTLATNEKLFF.

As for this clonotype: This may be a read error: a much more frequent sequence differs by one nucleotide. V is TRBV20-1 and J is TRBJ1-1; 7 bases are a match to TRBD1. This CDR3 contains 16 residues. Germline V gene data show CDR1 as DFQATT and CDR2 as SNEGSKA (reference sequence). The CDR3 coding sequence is TGCTGTGCTTACGAACCGGGACAGCTTTTGAACACTGAAGCTTTCTTT. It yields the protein CCAYEPGQLLNTEAFF.

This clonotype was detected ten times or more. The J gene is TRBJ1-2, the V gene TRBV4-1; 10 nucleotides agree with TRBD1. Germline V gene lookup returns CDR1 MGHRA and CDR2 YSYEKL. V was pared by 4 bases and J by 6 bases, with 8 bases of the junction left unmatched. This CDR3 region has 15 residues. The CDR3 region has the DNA TGCGCCAGCAGCCTTCCGGGACAGGGGATTAATGGCTACACCTTC. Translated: CASSLPGQGINGYTF.

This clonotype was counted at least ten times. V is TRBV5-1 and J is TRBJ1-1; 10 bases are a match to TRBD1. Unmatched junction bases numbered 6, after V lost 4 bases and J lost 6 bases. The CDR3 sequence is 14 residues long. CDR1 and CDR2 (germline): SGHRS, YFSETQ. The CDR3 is CASSMTGGNAEAFF. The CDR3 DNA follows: TGCGCCAGCAGCATGACAGGGGGCAACGCTGAAGCTTTCTTT.

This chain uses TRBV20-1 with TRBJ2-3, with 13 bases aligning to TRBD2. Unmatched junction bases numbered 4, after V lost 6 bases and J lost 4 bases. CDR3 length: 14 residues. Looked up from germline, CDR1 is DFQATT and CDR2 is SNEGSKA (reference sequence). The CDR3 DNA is TGCAGTGCGAGGACTAGCGGGAGTTCAGATACGCAGTATTTT. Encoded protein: CSARTSGSSDTQYF.

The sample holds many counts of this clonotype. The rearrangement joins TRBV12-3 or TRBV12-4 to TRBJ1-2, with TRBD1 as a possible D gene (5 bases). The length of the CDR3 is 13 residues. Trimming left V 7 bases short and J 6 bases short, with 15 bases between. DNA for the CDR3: TGTGCCAGCAACGGGGACGGCTTTGATGGCTACACCTTC. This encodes CASNGDGFDGYTF.

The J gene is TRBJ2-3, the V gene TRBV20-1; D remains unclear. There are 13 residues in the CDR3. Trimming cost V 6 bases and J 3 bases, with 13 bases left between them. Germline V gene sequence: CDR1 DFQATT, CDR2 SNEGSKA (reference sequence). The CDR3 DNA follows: TGCAGTGCCCCCCAAGGGAATACAGATACGCAGTATTTT. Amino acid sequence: CSAPQGNTDTQYF.

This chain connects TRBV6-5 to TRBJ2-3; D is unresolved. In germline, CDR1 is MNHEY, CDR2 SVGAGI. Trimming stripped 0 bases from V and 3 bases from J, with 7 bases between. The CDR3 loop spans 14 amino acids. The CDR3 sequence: CASSYSDGTDTQYF. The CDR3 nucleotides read TGTGCCAGCAGTTACTCGGACGGGACAGATACGCAGTATTTT.

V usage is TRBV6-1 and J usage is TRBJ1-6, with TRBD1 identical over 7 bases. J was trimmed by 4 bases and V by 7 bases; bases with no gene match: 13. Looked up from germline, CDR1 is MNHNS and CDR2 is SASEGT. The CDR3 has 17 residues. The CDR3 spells CASTRTGEGSYNSPLHF. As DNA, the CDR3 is TGTGCCAGCACCCGGACAGGCGAAGGCTCTTATAATTCACCCCTCCACTTT.

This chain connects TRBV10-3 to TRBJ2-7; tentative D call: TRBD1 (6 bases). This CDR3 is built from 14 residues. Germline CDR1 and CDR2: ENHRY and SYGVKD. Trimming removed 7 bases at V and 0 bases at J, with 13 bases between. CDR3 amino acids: CAITKEQGSYEQYF. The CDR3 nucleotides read TGTGCCATCACCAAAGAACAGGGCTCCTACGAGCAGTACTTC.

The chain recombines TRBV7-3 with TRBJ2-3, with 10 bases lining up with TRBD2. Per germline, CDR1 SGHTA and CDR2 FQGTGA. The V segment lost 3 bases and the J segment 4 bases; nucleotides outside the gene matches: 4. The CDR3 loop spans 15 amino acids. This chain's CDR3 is CASSFGTSEADTQYF. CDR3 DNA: TGTGCCAGCAGCTTCGGGACTAGCGAGGCAGATACGCAGTATTTT. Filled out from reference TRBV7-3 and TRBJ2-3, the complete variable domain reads GAGVSQTPSNKVTEKGKYVELRCDPISGHTALYWYRQSLGQGPEFLIYFQGTGAADDSGLPNDRFFAVRPEGSVSTLKIQRTERGDSAVYLCASSFGTSEADTQYFGPGTRLTVL.

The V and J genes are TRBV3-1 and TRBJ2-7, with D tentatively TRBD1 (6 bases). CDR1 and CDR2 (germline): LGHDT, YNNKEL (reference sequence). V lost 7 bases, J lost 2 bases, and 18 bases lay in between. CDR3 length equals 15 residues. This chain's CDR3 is CASTPSYRATYEQYF. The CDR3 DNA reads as TGTGCCAGCACGCCTTCATACAGGGCCACCTACGAGCAGTACTTC.

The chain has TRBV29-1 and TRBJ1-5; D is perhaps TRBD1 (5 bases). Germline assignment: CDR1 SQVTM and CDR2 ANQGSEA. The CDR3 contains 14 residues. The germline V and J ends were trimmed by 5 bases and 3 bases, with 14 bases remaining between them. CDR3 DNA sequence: TGCAGCGTTACCTCCGGGGACGCCAATCAGCCCCAGCATTTT. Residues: CSVTSGDANQPQHF.